Below, 12 T cell receptor beta chains from the same sample are listed, as sequenced in a study of T cell repertoires in cytomegalovirus infection. In TCRdb, the reads were re-called with MiXCR into one record per CDR3 protein. The data contain roughly 200,000 distinct CDR3 sequences, approximately 18% of them singletons. Sequences were obtained from CD8+ T cells from PBMCs. These receptors were collected from a human donor in good health (CMV status not recorded). Some clones in this sample may be carry-over from other donors' samples.

This clonotype was counted only a few times. CDR3 in DNA: TGTGCCAGCAGCTTACGTGGGGGACACCTATTAGGGAATAGTGAGCAGTTCTTC. Translated: CASSLRGGHLLGNSEQFF. The J gene is TRBJ2-1, the V gene TRBV7-9, with a possible D match to TRBD1 (6 bases). Trimming left V 2 bases short and J 9 bases short, with 26 bases between. Germline assignment: CDR1 SEHNR and CDR2 FQNEAQ (reference sequence). The length of the CDR3 is 18 residues. Full variable domain (missing parts from reference TRBV7-9 and TRBJ2-1): DTGVSQNPRHKITKRGQNVTFRCDPISEHNRLYWYRQTLGQGPEFLTYFQNEAQLEKSRLLSDRFSAERPKGSFSTLEIQRTEQGDSAMYLCASSLRGGHLLGNSEQFFGPGTRLTVL.

In this sample, this clonotype turned up a few times. The chain links TRBV28 to TRBJ1-6, with D unclear. The CDR3 runs to 13 residues. V lost 4 bases to trimming and J lost 8 bases, with 9 bases between them. Per the germline V gene, CDR1 is MDHEN and CDR2 is SYDVKM. The CDR3 region is CASSYLADSPLHF. Written as DNA, the CDR3 is TGTGCCAGCAGTTATTTGGCGGATTCACCCCTCCACTTT.

CDR3 sequence (DNA): TGTGCCAGCAGCTTGCCGGGACAGGGGACCATGAACACTGAAGCTTTCTTT. This gives the protein CASSLPGQGTMNTEAFF. V and J are TRBV7-2 and TRBJ1-1, with 10 bases matching TRBD1. V shed 3 bases and J 0 bases; nucleotides not matched to a gene: 7. This CDR3 contains 17 residues. Germline assignment: CDR1 SGHTA and CDR2 FQGNSA. Looking up the rest from reference TRBV7-2 and TRBJ1-1 gives the full variable domain: GAGVSQSPSNKVTEKGKDVELRCDPISGHTALYWYRQSLGQGLEFLIYFQGNSAPDKSGLPSDRFSAERTGGSVSTLTIQRTQQEDSAVYLCASSLPGQGTMNTEAFFGQGTRLTVV.

V usage is TRBV6-2 or TRBV6-3 and J usage is TRBJ2-7; unclear D gene. The CDR3 spans 15 residues. V was pared by 4 bases and J by 4 bases, with 17 bases between. CDR1 is MNHEY and CDR2 is SVGEGT in the germline V gene. The chain's CDR3 is CASSSLYLGLYEQYF. In nucleotides, the CDR3 is TGTGCCAGCAGTTCTCTGTACTTAGGCCTGTACGAGCAGTACTTC.

This clonotype was counted many times. J is TRBJ2-1 and V is TRBV7-9; 11 bases align to TRBD2. Germline assignment: CDR1 SEHNR and CDR2 FQNEAQ (reference sequence). Trimming cost V 4 bases and J 8 bases; bases outside gene matches: 7. The CDR3 contains 15 residues. As DNA, the CDR3 is TGTGCCAGCAGCTCCACTAGCGGGGGTGCGGATGAGCAGTTCTTC. Translated: CASSSTSGGADEQFF.

This clonotype has only a few counts. The rearrangement links TRBV20-1 to TRBJ1-5, with TRBD1 matching over 8 bases. The CDR3 covers 12 residues. CDR1 and CDR2 from the germline V gene are DFQATT and SNEGSKA (reference sequence). With 5 bases clipped from V and 7 bases from J, the junction kept 4 bases outside the gene matches. The CDR3 reads CSAPTGEQPQHF. The CDR3 DNA is TGCAGTGCTCCGACAGGGGAGCAGCCCCAGCATTTT.

This clonotype was found a few times. V gene TRBV2 combines with J gene TRBJ2-3, with 7 bases aligning to TRBD2. Per the germline V gene, CDR1 is SNHLY and CDR2 is FYNNEI. Trimming cost V 8 bases and J 6 bases; bases outside gene matches: 11. The CDR3 contains 14 residues. CDR3 nucleotide sequence: TGTGCCAGCTCCACTGCAGAACTAGCGGATACGCAGTATTTT. Protein: CASSTAELADTQYF.

CDR3 DNA: TGTGCCAGCAGCTCCCATTGGGGGGGCGCTCTAGCCAAAAACATTCAGTACTTC. Translating it yields CASSSHWGGALAKNIQYF. The V and J genes are TRBV7-8 and TRBJ2-4; a possible D gene is TRBD2 (7 bases). The germline V gene encodes CDR1 SGHVS and CDR2 FQNEAQ. This CDR3 comprises 18 residues. Trimming pared 4 bases from V and 0 bases from J, leaving 19 bases between.

This clonotype was detected only a few times. V and J are TRBV4-1 and TRBJ2-5; D assignment may be TRBD1 or TRBD2 (6 bases each). The CDR3 spans 15 residues. The V end lost 0 bases, the J end lost 4 bases, and 12 bases lay between the germline ends. CDR1 is MGHRA, CDR2 YSYEKL, per germline. This CDR3 reads CASSQDGGLGETQYF. The CDR3 nucleotides are TGCGCCAGCAGCCAAGATGGGGGGCTGGGAGAGACCCAGTACTTC.

In this sample, this clonotype turned up a few times. The V and J genes are TRBV11-2 and TRBJ2-3, with D tentatively TRBD1 or TRBD2 (5 bases each). The ends were cut back, 0 bases at V and 0 bases at J, with 10 bases in the middle. This CDR3 is built from 16 residues. Looked up from germline, CDR1 is SGHAT and CDR2 is FQNNGV. In nucleotides, the CDR3 is TGTGCCAGCAGCTTAGATCAGGGACCGAGCACAGATACGCAGTATTTT. Translation: CASSLDQGPSTDTQYF.

The table lists this clonotype with a few counts. The chain recombines TRBV7-2 with TRBJ1-1; D is ambiguous. Between the trimmed V and J ends, which lost 5 bases and 7 bases, there was a span of 14 bases. CDR3 length: 13 amino acids. Germline assignment: CDR1 SGHTA and CDR2 FQGNSA. The CDR3, as DNA: TGTGCCAGCAGCCCCGGTAGTGGTGGTGAAGCTTTCTTT. As protein: CASSPGSGGEAFF.

This clonotype was seen a few times. The CDR3 nucleotides are TGTGCCAGCAGTTACGTTGGCCAGGGGGCAATAGAGCAGTACTTC. This encodes CASSYVGQGAIEQYF. The chain has TRBV6-6 and TRBJ2-7; 8 bases agree with TRBD1. Germline CDR1 and CDR2: MNHNY and SVGAGI (reference sequence). V was clipped by 2 bases and J by 7 bases; unmatched bases: 10. The CDR3 is made up of 15 amino acids.